This TCR beta chain derives from a study of monozygotic twins with inflammatory bowel disease. Germline V gene lookup returns CDR1 GTSNPN and CDR2 SVGIG (reference sequence). CDR3 length: 13 residues. TCRdb reworked the 5' RACE reads into one entry per CDR3 protein, no DNA. This repertoire comprises approximately 210,000 distinct CDR3 sequences; its ten largest clones make up 7.5% to 9.5%. Sequencing was carried out using blood. The sequence was collected from a human donor with ulcerative colitis or Crohn's disease, or a healthy co-twin of an affected twin (not recorded which). The chain joins TRBV30 to TRBJ1-1; with no DNA, the TCRdb D assignment of TRBD1 cannot be verified. The CDR3 loop is CAWSVSGDTEAFF.